This TCR beta chain was recovered during a study of prognosis after radiotherapy for stage I lung cancer. The overall study: Of the enrolled patients, fourteen had newly diagnosed primary stage I lung tumors, while five had oligometastatic NSCLC following surgical resection of the primary tumor. After radiotherapy, distant metastases appeared in a handful of patients at a median of around seven months, and some 14 patients showed no significant progression. Study-level points and caveats: After stereotactic body radiation therapy, unique TCR clone counts dropped from a median of around 10,000 to 6,500.

Germline CDR1 reads LNHDA; CDR2 reads SQIVND (reference sequence). Trimming took 5 bases from V and 3 from J; bases not matched to a gene: 8. The CDR3 is 17 amino acids. This clonotype was counted ten times or more. Its antigen remains unknown. Multiplex PCR in two rounds served to amplify TCR beta CDR3 from genomic DNA. Gene-specific TRBV and TRBJ primers were used in PCR round one. TCRdb processed the multiplex PCR reads anew with MiXCR; each CDR3 protein has one entry. The sample holds tens of thousands of distinct CDR3 sequences, 30% to 35% seen once. The source of this sequence is a donor of 50 years or more with non-small cell lung cancer. The chain has TRBV19 and TRBJ2-1; TRBD2 matches 12 bases. The material was PBMCs, obtained before or after stereotactic body radiation therapy (not recorded which). CDR3 coding DNA: TGTGCCAGTAGTGCGACTAGCGGGAGAGTTATCTACAATGAGCAGTTCTTC. This gives the protein CASSATSGRVIYNEQFF.